A single sample gave rise to the 5 T cell receptor beta chains below, sequenced in a study of shared clonotypes between healthy human individuals. Using immunoSEQ multiplex PCR, the repertoire was profiled, and TCRdb retains in-frame clones only, with some absent. Here the sample spans more than 850,000 clones, about 80% being singletons. The sample taken for sequencing was memory CD4+ T cells from PBMCs. Subset described: CD45RA-negative fraction. The receptors shown here come from a young man in good health. Some clones in this sample may be carry-over from other donors' samples.

The chain has TRBV7-3 and TRBJ2-1; TRBD2 matches at 7 bases. The CDR3 contains 16 residues. J gave up 2 bases and V 2 bases, and 6 bases lay outside the gene matches. CDR1 and CDR2 (germline): SGHTA, FQGTGA. The CDR3 region is CASSLAGVPPYNEQFF. The CDR3 region has the DNA TGTGCCAGCAGCTTAGCGGGGGTCCCCCCCTACAATGAGCAGTTCTTC.

This chain connects TRBV6-5 to TRBJ1-2, with 8 bases fitting TRBD1. The CDR3 extends over 15 amino acids. From germline, CDR1 is MNHEY and CDR2 SVGAGI. Trimming removed 7 bases from V and 3 bases from J; junction bases left unmatched: 10. The CDR3 bases are TGTGCCAGCAACCGATTCGGACAGGGTGACTATGGCTACACCTTC. It specifies CASNRFGQGDYGYTF.

The rearrangement uses TRBV11-3 and TRBJ2-1; D uncertain. With 0 bases removed from V and 9 bases from J, the gap between germline ends came to 6 bases. The CDR3 is 12 amino acids. Germline lookup yields CDR1 SGHNT and CDR2 YENEEA. Written as DNA, the CDR3 is TGTGCCAGCAGCTTAGATCTAGGTGAGCAGTTCTTC. Its protein product is CASSLDLGEQFF.

The chain has TRBV7-6 and TRBJ1-4, with D perhaps matching TRBD1 (5 bases). V lost 2 bases to trimming and J lost 5 bases, with 9 bases between them. CDR1 SGHVS and CDR2 FNYEAQ come from the germline V gene. This CDR3 contains 14 residues. CDR3 residues: CASSLQGRNEKLFF. The CDR3 coding sequence is TGTGCCAGCAGCTTACAGGGAAGGAATGAAAAACTGTTTTTT.

This chain joins TRBV28 and TRBJ2-7, with 9 bases that match TRBD1. The ends lost 10 bases at V and 6 bases at J; junction bases unmatched: 10. The CDR3 runs 13 residues. Germline V gene lookup returns CDR1 MDHEN and CDR2 SYDVKM. The CDR3 coding sequence is TGTGCCACCACCGGGGACAGGGTGGTCGAGCAGTACTTC. It is translated as CATTGDRVVEQYF.